These 13 T cell receptor beta chains share one sample of origin, sequenced in a study of naive and memory T cell subsets. TCR cDNA received a 3' ligated oligonucleotide that carried a UMI. Ligated cDNA underwent four rounds of PCR with nested alpha and beta constant region primers and SP2. TCRdb independently ran MiXCR on the UMI-ligation and nested PCR reads; one entry per CDR3 protein. Here the sample spans about 25,000 distinct CDR3 sequences, around 4.9% being singletons. Material: blood. The receptors come from an adult in good health.

By proportion, this clonotype is medium-sized. This chain connects TRBV11-2 to TRBJ2-1; 13 bases match TRBD2. CDR1 is SGHAT and CDR2 is FQNNGV in the germline V gene. There are 15 residues in the CDR3. V lost 5 bases to trimming and J lost 14 bases; unmatched junction nucleotides: 12. CDR3 bases: TGTGCCAGCAGCGACCCGGGACTAGCGGGGTTCCTGGAGTTCTTC. Amino acids: CASSDPGLAGFLEFF.

The chain has TRBV3-1 and TRBJ2-3; D is possibly TRBD2 (6 bases). Deletions cut 0 bases from V and 4 bases from J, with 23 bases between. CDR3 length equals 19 residues. CDR1 LGHDT and CDR2 YNNKEL come from the germline V gene (reference sequence). CDR3 sequence (DNA): TGTGCCAGCAGCCAAGATTTGGGTCCGGGGGAGCACCCCTCAGATACGCAGTATTTT. This encodes CASSQDLGPGEHPSDTQYF.

This clonotype was observed a few times. An end of the junction does not agree with germline; a read error may underlie this. This rearrangement joins TRBV28 to TRBJ2-7; weak D call: TRBD2 (5 bases). CDR3 size: 14 residues. CDR1 and CDR2 (germline): MDHEN, SYDVKM. The CDR3 here is CASSFDSAPREVDF. The CDR3 DNA is TGTGCCAGCAGTTTTGACTCCGCCCCCCGGGAAGTGGACTTC.

This clonotype occurred many times. Because it lacks the conserved phenylalanine or tryptophan at the end, this CDR3 is likely a read error. It is unclear where the CDR3 begins or ends on the DNA, so no DNA is shown, and the CDR3 is as TCRdb lists it. This chain joins TRBV20-1 and TRBJ2-5; the DNA was not compared with TRBD1, the D call given in the table. Germline V gene data show CDR1 as DFQATT and CDR2 as SNEGSKA (reference sequence). Inclusive of both ends, the CDR3 amounts to 10 amino acids. The CDR3 spells CRYHPRTLPV.

This clonotype was observed a handful of times. For the CDR3, the DNA is TGTGCCAGTAGCCTGGACGTGAGAAACACCATATATTTT. As protein: CASSLDVRNTIYF. The chain has TRBV19 and TRBJ1-3, with D hard to call. CDR1 is LNHDA, CDR2 SQIVND, per germline (reference sequence). CDR3 size: 13 residues. V was trimmed by 6 bases and J by 5 bases, leaving 11 bases between them.

This clonotype was observed at least ten times. The chain has TRBV12-3 or TRBV12-4 and TRBJ1-3; D perhaps matches TRBD1 (5 bases). The CDR3 has 18 amino acids. Trimming stripped 11 bases from V and 0 bases from J, with 26 bases between. The CDR3 loop is CALRPVGWGLTSGNTIYF. The CDR3 region has the DNA TGTGCCCTACGACCCGTAGGTTGGGGACTCACCTCTGGAAACACCATATATTTT.

This clonotype was seen a handful of times. The chain recombines TRBV3-1 with TRBJ2-2; 11 bases align to TRBD2. The CDR3 has 18 amino acids. The trim removed 4 bases at V and 0 bases at J, leaving 7 bases unmatched. In germline, CDR1 is LGHDT, CDR2 YNNKEL (reference sequence). CDR3 in DNA: TGTGCCAGCAGCCCGATCCAACTAGCGGGAGCGAACACCGGGGAGCTGTTTTTT. This codes for CASSPIQLAGANTGELFF. Full variable domain (outside the CDR3, taken from reference TRBV3-1 and TRBJ2-2): DTAVSQTPKYLVTQMGNDKSIKCEQNLGHDTMYWYKQDSKKFLKIMFSYNNKELIINETVPNRFSPKSPDKAHLNLHINSLELGDSAVYFCASSPIQLAGANTGELFFGEGSRLTVL.

The CDR3 nucleotides are TGTGCCAGCAGCCCACTGGGACTAGCGACAGATACGCAGTATTTT. Amino acid sequence: CASSPLGLATDTQYF. The genes are TRBV7-3 and TRBJ2-3, with 10 bases aligning to TRBD2. Germline CDR1 reads SGHTA; CDR2 reads FQGTGA. This CDR3 is 15 amino acids long. The V gene end was trimmed by 5 bases and the J gene end by 3 bases; junction bases not matched to a gene: 5.

In its sample, this clonotype was seen many times. The gene calls are TRBV7-8 and TRBJ1-1, with no clear D. In germline, CDR1 is SGHVS, CDR2 FQNEAQ. CDR3 size: 12 residues. V was shortened by 1 base and J by 4 bases, with 4 bases between the two germline ends. CDR3 protein: CASSLESTEAFF. The CDR3 DNA reads as TGTGCCAGCAGCTTAGAGAGCACTGAAGCTTTCTTT.

This clonotype was seen just once. This may be a read error: a much more frequent sequence differs by one nucleotide. It is likely a read error, because the conserved phenylalanine at the end of the CDR3 is missing. The genes are TRBV29-1 and TRBJ1-1; D unresolved. CDR1 is SQVTM and CDR2 is ANQGSEA in the germline V gene. The V end was cut by 8 bases, the J end by 3 bases, with 10 bases between. CDR3 size: 11 residues. The CDR3 sequence: CSHTRDTEAFS. The CDR3 coding sequence is TGCAGCCACACGAGGGACACTGAAGCTTTCTCT.

V gene TRBV5-6 combines with J gene TRBJ1-2; 7 bases line up with TRBD1. V was pared by 4 bases and J by 8 bases, with 11 bases of the junction left unmatched. The germline V gene encodes CDR1 SGHDT and CDR2 YYEEEE. The length of the CDR3 is 14 residues. The CDR3 here is CASSSTGADGGYTF. Here the CDR3 DNA reads TGTGCCAGCAGCAGTACAGGGGCGGATGGCGGCTACACCTTC.

The table lists this clonotype with many counts. Given a much more abundant clone one base away, this may be a read error. The chain is built from TRBV29-1 and TRBJ1-2; D gene uncertain. V was cut by 6 bases and J by 2 bases, with 19 bases left in between. Germline values: CDR1 SQVTM, CDR2 ANQGSEA. The CDR3 has 15 residues. The CDR3 reads CSVLSADSRNYGYTF. CDR3 coding DNA: TGCAGCGTGTTATCCGCCGACTCACGGAACTATGGCTACACCTTC.

At least ten counts were recorded for this clonotype. Written as DNA, the CDR3 is TGTGCCAGCAGCCAGATCGGGGCCCGGGAGACCCAGTACTTC. It codes for CASSQIGARETQYF. The V call is TRBV5-6, the J call TRBJ2-5; tentatively, D is TRBD1 or TRBD2 (5 bases each). CDR1 SGHDT and CDR2 YYEEEE come from the germline V gene. The CDR3 totals 14 residues. Trimming removed 4 bases from V and 5 bases from J, with 15 bases in between.